This T cell receptor (beta chain) appears in the sequencing data of a study of blood T cell repertoires in COVID-19. Sequenced by immunoSEQ multiplex PCR; TCRdb stores in-frame clones only, minus some. This sample yields 150,000 to 200,000 clones, of which approximately 80% are seen a single time; more than 9.5% belongs to the top ten. J lost 3 bases, V lost 2 bases, and 6 bases had no gene match. The CDR3 is 16 amino acids. Germline assignment: CDR1 SEHNR and CDR2 FQNEAQ (reference sequence). Material for sequencing was PBMCs or T cells enriched from blood (not recorded which). The chain has TRBV7-9 and TRBJ2-1, with 8 bases identical to TRBD2. This clonotype was obtained from a man aged 45-65 years who had recovered from COVID-19. The CDR3 spells CASSLRRREGYNEQFF. In DNA form, the CDR3 reads TGTGCCAGCAGCTTACGTCGACGGGAGGGCTACAATGAGCAGTTCTTC.